This T cell receptor (beta chain) was sequenced for a study of T cell repertoires in cytomegalovirus infection. About the research overall: Matching HLA type, along with CMV infection, was indicated by public TCR beta signatures.

This clonotype was found many times. The target antigen is unknown. TCRdb called the reads again in MiXCR, with one record for every CDR3 protein. The table includes some 220,000 distinct CDR3 sequences, about 12% detected once. Trimming pared 5 bases from V and 7 bases from J, leaving 20 bases between. The CDR3 runs 15 residues. Germline assignment: CDR1 MDHEN and CDR2 SYDVKM. Study results and limitations: Carriers of CMV plus the relevant HLA were identified by cumulative public TCR beta family frequency.

The chain couples TRBV28 to TRBJ2-5, with TRBD2 as a possible D gene (6 bases). The sequencing sample was made of PBMCs. This TCR was recovered from a human donor in good health (CMV status not recorded). Some clones in this sample may be carry-over from other donors' samples. The CDR3 bases are TGTGCCAGCAGTACCGCGGGACCTCGGGATGGGACCCAGTACTTC. It encodes CASSTAGPRDGTQYF. Supplemented by reference TRBV28 and TRBJ2-5, the full variable domain reads DVKVTQSSRYLVKRTGEKVFLECVQDMDHENMFWYRQDPGLGLRLIYFSYDVKMKEKGDIPEGYSVSREKKERFSLILESASTNQTSMYLCASSTAGPRDGTQYFGPGTRLLVL.